Included here is one T cell receptor beta chain sequence, with context. Its antigen remains unidentified. The PCR was carried out with 60 Vbeta primers and 13 Jbeta primers. TCRdb's copy holds only in-frame clones and misses some; the assay was immunoSEQ multiplex PCR. The sample has 150,000 to 200,000 clones, approximately 90% seen once; the top ten hold more than 0.7%. Healthy donors of bone marrow made up the group. The data were taken from a study of cytomegalovirus exposure and HLA in healthy donors. Regarding the study as a whole: Earlier analysis yielded a pattern in which most TCR beta V segments were productive about 87% or about 30% of the time.

V lost 1 base, J lost 7 bases, and 13 bases lay in between. The germline V gene has CDR1 SGHAT and CDR2 FQNNGV. The CDR3 is 14 residues long. Sequencing used PBMCs. This TCR came from a woman aged 25 to 39 in good health and CMV-seronegative. The rearrangement links TRBV11-2 to TRBJ1-1; D is possibly TRBD1 (6 bases). The CDR3 bases are TGTGCCAGCAGCTTAGGCAGGGGTGAGGGTGAAGCTTTCTTT. This gives the protein CASSLGRGEGEAFF.